This T cell receptor beta chain was recovered during a study of T cells in localized non-small cell lung cancer. Study-wide results and limits: Without multi-region sequencing, intratumor heterogeneity could not be excluded. A higher density of T cells in blood coincided with extended overall survival. Tumor showed lower T cell clonality than uninvolved adjacent lung, where it was highest. There were a median around 57 of the top 100 tumor clones appearing in adjacent lung.

Comment on this clone: Its antigen remains unidentified.

Using immunoSEQ multiplex PCR, the repertoire was profiled, and TCRdb retains in-frame clones only, with some absent. The repertoire holds 75,000 to 80,000 clones, with more than 75% as singletons. The CDR3 contains 12 residues. V gave up 5 bases and J gave up 0 bases, with 3 bases separating them. The germline gives CDR1 SGHAT, CDR2 FQNNGV. The origin of this receptor is a woman aged 40-70 years with stage I squamous cell lung carcinoma. This material consisted of peripheral blood, taken before any cancer treatment. This chain uses TRBV11-2 with TRBJ2-3; no definite D call. The DNA of the CDR3 is TGTGCCAGCAGCCCCAGCACAGATACGCAGTATTTT. It translates to CASSPSTDTQYF.